This T cell receptor beta chain appears in the sequencing data of a study of cytomegalovirus exposure and HLA in healthy donors. Overall study: A later analysis reported the same platform for the roughly 120 validation repertoires and the roughly 700 first-cohort repertoires. Study-wide results and limits: Through in vitro validation, a few CMV-associated chains were shown to be specific for CMV antigens. Rare sequences made up most TCRs, while some public TCRs were found in many donors. The classifier reportedly diagnosed cytomegalovirus status with high sensitivity and specificity.

Using immunoSEQ multiplex PCR, the repertoire was profiled, and TCRdb retains in-frame clones only, with some absent. The repertoire holds 180,000 or so clones, with approximately 82% as singletons. Details on this clone: Antigen: not known.

The CDR3 runs 14 residues. V was trimmed by 3 bases and J by 4 bases, leaving 11 bases between them. CDR1 is SGHVS, CDR2 FNYEAQ, per germline. The material sequenced was PBMCs. This chain connects TRBV7-6 to TRBJ2-3; D unresolved. This clonotype originated in a woman aged 30 to 39 in good health and CMV-seropositive. CDR3 nucleotide sequence: TGTGCCAGCAGCTTTTCCCGTCTAGCAGATACGCAGTATTTT. It translates to CASSFSRLADTQYF.